Listed here are 17 T cell receptor beta chains from one sample, sequenced in a study of control samples from healthy donors and cancer patients. Assay used: immunoSEQ multiplex PCR; TCRdb lists only in-frame clones, some missing. The table includes 120,000 or so clones, 85% to 95% detected once. Input material: PBMCs. These receptors were obtained from a man older than 75 with head and neck cancer.

V usage is TRBV7-9 and J usage is TRBJ1-5, with a weak D call TRBD1 (5 bases). The CDR3 contains 14 residues. Trimming removed 3 bases at V and 1 base at J, with 7 bases between. CDR1 and CDR2 from the germline V gene are SEHNR and FQNEAQ (reference sequence). CDR3 coding DNA: TGTGCCAGCAGCTTGGGGGTCAGCAATCAGCCCCAGCATTTT. Amino acid sequence: CASSLGVSNQPQHF.

This clone was seen only a few times. The chain employs TRBV5-1 and TRBJ2-1; 7 bases match TRBD2. CDR3 length: 15 residues. Unmatched junction bases numbered 6, after V lost 3 bases and J lost 3 bases. Germline V gene data show CDR1 as SGHRS and CDR2 as YFSETQ. This chain's CDR3 is CASSYRGEGYNEQFF. For the CDR3, the DNA is TGCGCCAGCAGCTACCGGGGGGAAGGCTACAATGAGCAGTTCTTC.

This chain joins TRBV6-6 and TRBJ1-5; tentatively, D is TRBD1 (5 bases). The CDR3 runs 13 residues. From germline, CDR1 is MNHNY and CDR2 SVGAGI (reference sequence). V lost 5 bases and J lost 3, with 8 bases in between. The CDR3 nucleotides read TGTGCCAGCAGTGAGACAGTCAATCAGCCCCAGCATTTT. It yields the protein CASSETVNQPQHF.

The rearrangement joins TRBV28 to TRBJ2-7, with TRBD2 identical over 12 bases. This CDR3 has 14 residues. Germline values: CDR1 MDHEN, CDR2 SYDVKM. J was trimmed by 6 bases and V by 6 bases; bases with no gene match: 6. CDR3 region: CASSLAGGPSEQYF. CDR3 coding DNA: TGTGCCAGCAGCCTAGCGGGGGGGCCCAGCGAGCAGTACTTC.

The J gene is TRBJ2-5, the V gene TRBV21-1; TRBD1 is the table's D call, not checked against the DNA. TRBV21-1 is termed a pseudogene. This CDR3 contains 17 residues. This chain's CDR3 is CASTASLGQLWIETQYF. CDR3 sequence (DNA): TGTGCCAGCACCGCCAGCTTGGGACAGCTCTGGATCGAGACCCAGTACTTC.

V gene TRBV10-3 combines with J gene TRBJ2-1; TRBD2 matches 11 bases. Losses at the gene ends were 6 bases for V and 10 bases for J; bases not matched to a gene: 14. The CDR3 runs 16 residues. Looked up from germline, CDR1 is ENHRY and CDR2 is SYGVKD. Here the CDR3 reads CAISRLDSGGVAEQFF. The CDR3 DNA is TGTGCCATCAGCCGCCTGGATAGCGGGGGGGTCGCCGAGCAGTTCTTC.

V and J are TRBV3-1 (or the pseudogene TRBV3-2) and TRBJ1-1; TRBD1 matches 7 bases. Trimming removed 4 bases from V and 0 bases from J; junction bases left unmatched: 8. This CDR3 has 16 residues. The V gene's germline CDR1 is LGHDT and CDR2 YNNKEL (reference sequence). CDR3 DNA sequence: TGTGCCAGCAGCCTCGGGACAGCAAGATTGAACACTGAAGCTTTCTTT. Translation gives CASSLGTARLNTEAFF.

The CDR3 nucleotides are TGTGCCAGCAGTTACTCCGAGGTTACCGGGGAGCTGTTTTTT. Residues: CASSYSEVTGELFF. The chain recombines TRBV6-6 with TRBJ2-2; D is unclear. V was shortened by 0 bases and J by 5 bases, with 7 bases between the two germline ends. This CDR3 is 14 amino acids long. Germline-derived CDR1 and CDR2 are MNHNY and SVGAGI (reference sequence).

The chain links TRBV2 to TRBJ1-6; D not resolved. CDR1 is SNHLY and CDR2 is FYNNEI in the germline V gene. The length of the CDR3 is 15 residues. V was trimmed by 2 bases and J by 6 bases, leaving 11 bases between them. The CDR3 sequence is CASSELPLSNSPLHF. The CDR3 region has the DNA TGTGCCAGCAGTGAACTCCCACTCAGTAATTCACCCCTCCACTTT.

The chain carries TRBV2 and TRBJ2-7; D possibly corresponds to TRBD1 (6 bases). Germline CDR1 SNHLY, CDR2 FYNNEI. V lost 2 bases to trimming and J lost 4 bases, with 12 bases between them. The length of the CDR3 is 14 residues. CDR3 in amino acids: CASSEFRTAYEQYF. The CDR3 bases are TGTGCCAGCAGTGAATTCAGGACAGCTTACGAGCAGTACTTC.

V and J are TRBV21-1 and TRBJ1-5; the table assigns TRBD1, which was not confirmed against the DNA. TRBV21-1 is a recognized pseudogene. The CDR3 has 15 residues. CDR3 in DNA: TGTGCCAGCAACGAAATCGCCAGTAGCAATCAGCCCCAGCATTTT. It specifies CASNEIASSNQPQHF.

The chain links TRBV21-1 to TRBJ2-7; TRBD1, the D gene given by the table, was not confirmed from the DNA. TRBV21-1 is flagged as a pseudogene. There are 17 residues in the CDR3. For the CDR3, the DNA is TGTGCCAGCAGCGAAACAGACAGGAAGCGCCCGTCCTACGAGCAGTACTTC. Protein: CASSETDRKRPSYEQYF.

The chain couples TRBV5-1 to TRBJ2-1; 12 positions agree with TRBD2. This CDR3 comprises 19 residues. Germline trimming cut 1 base from V and 9 bases from J; bases unmatched to any gene: 17. Germline V gene data show CDR1 as SGHRS and CDR2 as YFSETQ. DNA for the CDR3: TGCGCCAGCAGCTTGCCTGGACTAGCGGGAAACGGGGGTTTAGGTGAGCAGTTCTTC. Protein product: CASSLPGLAGNGGLGEQFF.

This chain joins TRBV5-6 and TRBJ1-1, with a weak D call TRBD1 (5 bases). V lost 2 bases to trimming and J lost 1 base, with 12 bases between them. CDR1 and CDR2 (germline): SGHDT, YYEEEE. This CDR3 is 15 amino acids long. CDR3 amino acids: CASSLGGGANTEAFF. In DNA form, the CDR3 reads TGTGCCAGCAGCTTAGGCGGGGGAGCGAACACTGAAGCTTTCTTT.

CDR3 nucleotide sequence: TGTGCCAGCAAAGGGTTTGCCGGGACTAGCGGGGGGGCCCCCAATGAGCAGTTCTTC. It is translated as CASKGFAGTSGGAPNEQFF. The chain uses TRBV11-2 and TRBJ2-1; 16 bases map to TRBD2. Germline assignment: CDR1 SGHAT and CDR2 FQNNGV. The CDR3 length is 19 residues. Unmatched junction bases numbered 15, after V lost 7 bases and J lost 6 bases. The complete variable domain, with remaining parts taken from reference TRBV11-2 and TRBJ2-1, reads EAGVAQSPRYKIIEKRQSVAFWCNPISGHATLYWYQQILGQGPKLLIQFQNNGVVDDSQLPKDRFSAERLKGVDSTLKIQPAKLEDSAVYLCASKGFAGTSGGAPNEQFFGPGTRLTVL.

The chain joins TRBV6-5 to TRBJ2-3; no firm D call. This CDR3 has 16 amino acids. Between the trimmed V and J ends, which lost 0 bases and 0 bases, there was a span of 10 bases. The germline CDR1 and CDR2 sequences are MNHEY and SVGAGI. CDR3 sequence (DNA): TGTGCCAGCAGTTACTCTGGGGTGGCGAGCACAGATACGCAGTATTTT. It encodes CASSYSGVASTDTQYF.

The chain combines TRBV6-1 with TRBJ1-5, with D unclear. The CDR3 extends over 13 amino acids. The V gene lost 3 bases and the J gene lost 5 bases, with 8 bases spanning the gap. Germline V gene lookup returns CDR1 MNHNS and CDR2 SASEGT. The CDR3 DNA reads TGTGCCAGCAGTGACCGACAAGATCAGCCCCAGCATTTT. It specifies CASSDRQDQPQHF.